Each of the 23 T cell receptor beta chains below was sequenced from the same sample in a study of blood T cell repertoires in COVID-19. Measured with immunoSEQ multiplex PCR; TCRdb has only the in-frame clones, and not every one. The repertoire consists of about 330,000 clones, with roughly 90% occurring once and the leading ten covering under 4.5%. Material: peripheral blood. These TCRs come from a woman in her forties or fifties with active or convalescent COVID-19.

V gene TRBV19 combines with J gene TRBJ1-1, with D hard to call. The V end was cut by 3 bases, the J end by 3 bases, with 14 bases between. Germline CDR1 is LNHDA and CDR2 is SQIVND (reference sequence). The CDR3 consists of 15 residues. CDR3 loop: CASSINSQIYTEAFF. CDR3 nucleotides: TGTGCCAGTAGTATTAACTCCCAAATTTACACTGAAGCTTTCTTT. Full variable domain (missing parts from reference TRBV19 and TRBJ1-1): DGGITQSPKYLFRKEGQNVTLSCEQNLNHDAMYWYRQDPGQGLRLIYYSQIVNDFQKGDIAEGYSVSREKKESFPLTVTSAQKNPTAFYLCASSINSQIYTEAFFGQGTRLTVV.

This chain connects TRBV6-6 to TRBJ1-2; D remains unclear. The CDR3 spans 13 residues. Germline V lookup: CDR1 MNHNY, CDR2 SVGAGI (reference sequence). V was pared by 5 bases and J by 8 bases, with 15 bases between. CDR3 amino acids: CASSAGSNRGYTF. The CDR3 coding sequence is TGTGCCAGCAGTGCGGGCTCGAACCGGGGCTACACCTTC.

This CDR3 is CAISAAGGSSSYEQYF. The CDR3, as DNA: TGTGCCATCAGTGCTGCGGGGGGCTCTAGCTCCTACGAGCAGTACTTC. This rearrangement joins TRBV10-3 to TRBJ2-7; TRBD2 matches at 8 bases. The CDR3 covers 16 residues. V lost 4 bases to trimming and J lost 0 bases; unmatched junction nucleotides: 8. Per the germline V gene, CDR1 is ENHRY and CDR2 is SYGVKD.

DNA of the CDR3: TGTGCCAGCAGAGGGACTAGCGGGAGCGGCGAGCAGTACTTC. Its protein is CASRGTSGSGEQYF. The chain uses TRBV3-1 (or the pseudogene TRBV3-2) and TRBJ2-7, with 14 nucleotides matching TRBD2. The germline V gene encodes CDR1 LGHDT and CDR2 YNNKEL (reference sequence). Trimming removed 6 bases from V and 6 bases from J; junction bases left unmatched: 4. The CDR3 is made up of 14 amino acids.

The rearrangement links TRBV7-8 to TRBJ1-5; 10 bases line up with TRBD1. This CDR3 comprises 16 residues. Trimming removed 5 bases from V and 2 bases from J; junction bases left unmatched: 6. Germline loops: CDR1 SGHVS, CDR2 FQNEAQ. The CDR3 is CASSIHDRGRNQPQHF. The CDR3, as DNA: TGTGCCAGCAGCATTCATGACAGGGGGCGCAATCAGCCCCAGCATTTT.

The rearrangement uses TRBV4-3 and TRBJ1-1, with TRBD1 matching over 7 bases. Trimming took 0 bases from V and 4 from J; bases not matched to a gene: 11. CDR1 and CDR2 from the germline V gene are LGHNA and YSLEER. The CDR3 sequence is 17 residues long. The CDR3 spells CASSQDPAGGRGTEAFF. The CDR3, as DNA: TGCGCCAGCAGCCAAGATCCGGCAGGGGGTAGGGGCACTGAAGCTTTCTTT.

With regard to this clone: This sample also contains other DNA sequences that code for the same CDR3. The J gene is TRBJ1-1, the V gene TRBV5-1; 7 nucleotides align to TRBD1. Germline V gene sequence: CDR1 SGHRS, CDR2 YFSETQ. This CDR3 is built from 14 residues. Trimming cost V 2 bases and J 2 bases; bases outside gene matches: 3. The CDR3 DNA is TGCGCCAGCAGCTTAGAGGGGGCCAACACTGAAGCTTTCTTT. As protein: CASSLEGANTEAFF.

The rearrangement joins TRBV19 to TRBJ2-1, with a possible D match to TRBD2 (5 bases). The CDR3 spans 15 residues. Germline values: CDR1 LNHDA, CDR2 SQIVND (reference sequence). V lost 6 bases to trimming and J lost 3 bases, with 15 bases between them. The CDR3 DNA follows: TGTGCCAGTAGCAGACGGACGGACTTCTACAATGAGCAGTTCTTC. This translates into CASSRRTDFYNEQFF. Together with reference TRBV19 and TRBJ2-1, the CDR3 gives the full variable domain: DGGITQSPKYLFRKEGQNVTLSCEQNLNHDAMYWYRQDPGQGLRLIYYSQIVNDFQKGDIAEGYSVSREKKESFPLTVTSAQKNPTAFYLCASSRRTDFYNEQFFGPGTRLTVL.

This rearrangement joins TRBV18 to TRBJ1-6, with 7 bases matching TRBD1. J was trimmed by 10 bases and V by 5 bases; bases with no gene match: 11. Germline values: CDR1 KGHSH, CDR2 LQKENI. The CDR3 sequence is 15 residues long. The CDR3 bases are TGTGCCAGCTCATTTCGAAGACAGGGCCGATCACCCCTCCACTTT. Its protein is CASSFRRQGRSPLHF.

The rearrangement uses TRBV4-2 and TRBJ1-6; D unclear. This CDR3 is built from 16 residues. The V end was cut by 4 bases, the J end by 1 base, with 11 bases between. Looked up from germline, CDR1 is LGHNA and CDR2 is YNFKEQ. The CDR3 reads CASSPSISSYNSPLHF. In DNA form, the CDR3 reads TGTGCCAGCAGCCCATCGATCAGTTCCTATAATTCACCCCTCCACTTT.

The chain has TRBV21-1 and TRBJ1-6. TRBV21-1 corresponds to a pseudogene. This CDR3 has 16 residues. DNA for the CDR3: TGTGCCAGCAGCAAAGTGACGGGGTTGTACAATTCACCCCTCCACTTT. Encoded protein: CASSKVTGLYNSPLHF.

Here the CDR3 reads CASSYQVGETQYF. The DNA of the CDR3 is TGTGCCAGCAGTTACCAGGTTGGGGAGACCCAGTACTTC. This chain links TRBV6-5 with TRBJ2-5, with D hard to call. Germline CDR1 MNHEY, CDR2 SVGAGI. With 2 bases removed from V and 5 bases from J, the gap between germline ends came to 9 bases. CDR3 length equals 13 residues.

The chain is built from TRBV6-5 and TRBJ2-7; 9 bases map to TRBD1. This CDR3 spans 13 amino acids. The V gene's germline CDR1 is MNHEY and CDR2 SVGAGI. The junction had 5 bases not matched to a gene; V was cut back by 7 bases and J by 4 bases. This CDR3 reads CASNRGLGYEQYF. CDR3 DNA sequence: TGTGCCAGCAACAGGGGGCTGGGGTACGAGCAGTACTTC.

The V gene is TRBV18, the J gene TRBJ2-7; TRBD1 might be the D (6 bases). CDR1 is KGHSH and CDR2 is LQKENI in the germline V gene. V lost 3 bases, J lost 10 bases, and 16 bases lay in between. The CDR3 covers 13 residues. DNA for the CDR3: TGTGCCAGCTCACCTCGGGACACCTCTTACCAGTACTTC. Encoded protein: CASSPRDTSYQYF.

The chain joins TRBV2 to TRBJ2-1; D is unresolved. The V and J ends lost 4 bases and 10 bases respectively, with 8 bases between them. Germline CDR1 reads SNHLY; CDR2 reads FYNNEI. The CDR3 is 11 amino acids. CDR3 bases: TGTGCCAGCAGTGTGCAACGGGAGCAGTTCTTC. Protein: CASSVQREQFF. Full variable domain (outside the CDR3, taken from reference TRBV2 and TRBJ2-1): EPEVTQTPSHQVTQMGQEVILRCVPISNHLYFYWYRQILGQKVEFLVSFYNNEISEKSEIFDDQFSVERPDGSNFTLKIRSTKLEDSAMYFCASSVQREQFFGPGTRLTVL.

V gene TRBV12-3 or TRBV12-4 combines with J gene TRBJ1-1; D remains ambiguous. The CDR3 covers 13 residues. Trimming shortened V by 4 bases and J by 2 bases, and 8 bases separated the two germline ends. CDR3 in DNA: TGTGCCAGCAGTTCGTACAGAAACACTGAAGCTTTCTTT. It translates to CASSSYRNTEAFF.

This chain joins TRBV7-9 and TRBJ2-1; 9 positions match TRBD1. CDR1 and CDR2 (germline): SEHNR, FQNEAQ (reference sequence). The CDR3 loop spans 18 amino acids. The junction had 14 bases not matched to a gene; V was cut back by 0 bases and J by 8 bases. CDR3 DNA: TGTGCCAGCAGCTTAGCGTTCCCCGGGACAGGGATCGTCGATGAGCAGTTCTTC. Its protein product is CASSLAFPGTGIVDEQFF.

The rearrangement uses TRBV5-1 and TRBJ1-6; 9 bases are shared with TRBD1. Per germline, CDR1 SGHRS and CDR2 YFSETQ. The CDR3 length is 15 residues. The junction had 5 bases not matched to a gene; V was cut back by 4 bases and J by 6 bases. The DNA for the CDR3 is TGCGCCAGCAGCGGGACAGGGATGTCTAATTCACCCCTCCACTTT. Its translation is CASSGTGMSNSPLHF.

This chain links TRBV9 with TRBJ2-7; the D gene is possibly TRBD2 (5 bases). The germline CDR1 and CDR2 sequences are SGDLS and YYNGEE. V was trimmed by 0 bases and J by 3 bases, leaving 7 bases between them. The CDR3 loop spans 13 amino acids. The chain's CDR3 is CASSVGGDYEQYF. The CDR3, as DNA: TGTGCCAGCAGCGTAGGGGGAGACTACGAGCAGTACTTC.

This clone showed up just once. The V gene is TRBV27, the J gene TRBJ1-2; TRBD1 aligns across 11 bases. V gave up 3 bases and J gave up 8 bases; unmatched junction bases: 5. This CDR3 has 14 residues. CDR1 MNHEY and CDR2 SMNVEV come from the germline V gene (reference sequence). This chain's CDR3 is CASSFGQGARGYTF. Written as DNA, the CDR3 is TGTGCCAGCAGTTTTGGACAGGGGGCCAGGGGCTACACCTTC.

V is TRBV4-2 and J is TRBJ2-2; the match to TRBD2 covers 7 bases. The germline gives CDR1 LGHNA, CDR2 YNFKEQ. The CDR3 contains 17 residues. After removal of 1 base from V and 4 bases from J, the junction contained 9 bases not matched to a gene. CDR3 sequence: CASSQGSAGVGTGELFF. The CDR3, as DNA: TGTGCCAGCAGCCAAGGCTCCGCGGGAGTGGGCACCGGGGAGCTGTTTTTT.

The chain recombines TRBV4-2 with TRBJ2-7, with D possibly matching TRBD2 (5 bases). This CDR3 region has 13 residues. Germline assignment: CDR1 LGHNA and CDR2 YNFKEQ. The V gene lost 1 base and the J gene lost 3 bases, with 7 bases spanning the gap. The CDR3 sequence: CASSQGGSYEQYF. CDR3 in DNA: TGTGCCAGCAGCCAAGGAGGGAGCTACGAGCAGTACTTC.

To note about this clone: One end of the junction fails to match germline, which may point to a read error. V and J are TRBV10-3 and TRBJ1-1, with D perhaps matching TRBD1 (6 bases). Germline V CDR1 and CDR2: ENHRY, SYGVKD. This CDR3 region has 15 residues. The CDR3 loop reads CAISEGQSLNTEAFF. The CDR3 region has the DNA TGTGCCATCAGTGAAGGACAGTCTCTGAACACTGAAGCCTTCTTT.